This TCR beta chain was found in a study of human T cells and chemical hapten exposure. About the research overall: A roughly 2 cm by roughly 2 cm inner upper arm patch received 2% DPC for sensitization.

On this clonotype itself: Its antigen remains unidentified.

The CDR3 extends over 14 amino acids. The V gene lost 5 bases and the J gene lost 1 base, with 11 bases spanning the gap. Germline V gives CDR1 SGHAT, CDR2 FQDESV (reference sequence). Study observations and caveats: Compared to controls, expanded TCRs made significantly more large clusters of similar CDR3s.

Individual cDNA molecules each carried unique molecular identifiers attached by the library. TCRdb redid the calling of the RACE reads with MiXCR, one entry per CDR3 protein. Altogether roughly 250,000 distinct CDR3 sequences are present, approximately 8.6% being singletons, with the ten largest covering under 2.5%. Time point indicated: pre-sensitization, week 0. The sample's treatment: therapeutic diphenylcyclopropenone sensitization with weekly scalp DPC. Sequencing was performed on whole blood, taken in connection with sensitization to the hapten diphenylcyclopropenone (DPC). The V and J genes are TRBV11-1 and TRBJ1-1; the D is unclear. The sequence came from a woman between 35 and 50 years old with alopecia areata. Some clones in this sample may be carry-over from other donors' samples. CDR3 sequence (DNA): TGTGCCAGCAGCGCGCAGAACCCGAACACTGAAGCTTTCTTT. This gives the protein CASSAQNPNTEAFF.